A selection of T cell receptor beta chains follows, all from one sample in a study of radiotherapy plus CTLA-4 blockade in lung cancer. Clones were read by immunoSEQ multiplex PCR, and TCRdb kept only the in-frame ones, dropping some. The sample has tens of thousands of clones; approximately 80% are singletons. Sequencing was performed on peripheral blood, taken from a patient treated with radiotherapy plus ipilimumab. All receptors come from a human donor with non-small cell lung cancer whose response to radiotherapy plus ipilimumab could not be evaluated. CDR3s include the opening cysteine and the closing phenylalanine or tryptophan. The D gene is left open where the match is weak. Rows may omit the clone size; those that give it use once, few, many or a size class.

TRBJ1-1 | . | . | TRBV7-2 | TGTGCCAGCAGCCTGGTGGGGGGGGCCGTAGAAGCTTTCTTT | CASSLVGGAVEAFF
TRBJ1-5 | . | TRBD1 | TRBV6-5 | TGTGCCAGCAGCCCCAGGGGGCATCAGCCCCAGCATTTT | CASSPRGHQPQHF
TRBJ2-5 | . | TRBD2 | TRBV4-3 | TGCGCCAGCAGCCAAGGTAAAGCGGGAGGAGGAGAGACCCAGTACTTC | CASSQGKAGGGETQYF
TRBJ2-1 | . | . | TRBV28 | TGTGCCAGCAGTACGGGACTCTACAATGAGCAGTTCTTC | CASSTGLYNEQFF
TRBJ1-5 | . | . | TRBV6-4 | TGTGCCAGCAGTCTGACAGAGCCCCCCCACAATCAGCCCCAGCATTTT | CASSLTEPPHNQPQHF
TRBJ1-1 | . | . | TRBV5-4 | TGTGCCAGCAGCTACGGGACATTGAACACTGAAGCTTTCTTT | CASSYGTLNTEAFF
TRBJ2-3 | . | TRBD2 | TRBV13 | TGTGCCAGCGGCGGACTAGCGGGAACTAGCACAGATACGCAGTATTTT | CASGGLAGTSTDTQYF
TRBJ2-3 | . | TRBD2 | TRBV27 | TGTGCCAGCAGTAAACCGCGGGGGGGCGGGACAGATACGCAGTATTTT | CASSKPRGGGTDTQYF
TRBJ1-4 | . | . | TRBV27 | TGTGCCAGCAGTTTCCGGCCTAACAGGGACGACGGACTGTTTTTT | CASSFRPNRDDGLFF
TRBJ2-7 | once | TRBD2 | TRBV15 | TGTGCCACCAGCAGAGATCGTAGTAGCGGGAGGTGGGGAACCTACGAGCAGTACTTC | CATSRDRSSGRWGTYEQYF
TRBJ2-1 | . | TRBD2 | TRBV5-1 | TGCGCCAGCAGCAACTTCCCTAGCGGGAGGTACAATGAGCAGTTCTTC | CASSNFPSGRYNEQFF
TRBJ2-7 | . | TRBD2 | TRBV6-5 | TGTGCCAGCAGTTACTCGATGTGGGGACTAGCTTACGAGCAGTACTTC | CASSYSMWGLAYEQYF
TRBJ2-7 | . | . | TRBV10-3 | TGTGCCATCAGTGCTCACAGGAGCAACGAGCAGTACTTC | CAISAHRSNEQYF
TRBJ1-5 | . | . | TRBV2 | TGTGCCAGCAGTGGGGACTCTGGGGCCCAGCATTTT | CASSGDSGAQHF
TRBJ2-4 | . | . | TRBV28 | TGTGCCAGCAGTATAGGAGATAGCGCGCACAACATTCAGTACTTC | CASSIGDSAHNIQYF
TRBJ2-7 | few | TRBD1 | TRBV19 | TGTGCCAGTAGTATAGGAACAGGGGGCGCCGAGCAGTACTTC | CASSIGTGGAEQYF
TRBJ1-4 | . | . | TRBV7-9 | TGTGCCAGCAGCTTAAATCCCGGGGGATCCGGAGAAAAACTGTTTTTT | CASSLNPGGSGEKLFF
TRBJ2-1 | . | TRBD2 | TRBV28 | TGTGCCAGCAGTTTGTTACTAGCGGGAGGGCCCGGTGAGCAGTTCTTC | CASSLLLAGGPGEQFF
TRBJ1-4 | few | . | TRBV5-1 | TGCGCCAGCAGCTACCGGGACAATCGGGAAAAACTGTTTTTT | CASSYRDNREKLFF
TRBJ2-2 | . | . | TRBV7-2 | TGTGCCAGCAGCCAAGGGCAGGGGTATACCGGGGAGCTGTTTTTT | CASSQGQGYTGELFF
TRBJ2-7 | . | . | TRBV10-2 | TGCGCCAGCAGTGCCACAGGGTCCTACGAGCAGTACTTC | CASSATGSYEQYF
TRBJ2-1 | . | TRBD2 | TRBV2 | TGTGCCAGCCCTCCGGGAGGAAGGTACGATGAGCAGTTCTTC | CASPPGGRYDEQFF
TRBJ2-2 | . | TRBD1 | TRBV7-2 | TGTGCCAGCAGCTGGGACAGGGGAATTAACACCGGGGAGCTGTTTTTT | CASSWDRGINTGELFF
TRBJ2-2 | once | TRBD2 | TRBV28 | TGTGCCAGCAGGGTGACTAGCGGGAACACCGGGGAGCTGTTTTTT | CASRVTSGNTGELFF